The clone carrying this TCR beta chain was found a few times. This specimen comes from a study of blood T cell repertoires in COVID-19. Study at large: Sites in the United States, Italy and Spain provided acute and convalescent COVID-19 samples.

Those enrolled in Seattle joined during active infection and were followed longitudinally afterward. In the source study's methods: Reference gene primer amplification gave nucleated cell count estimates. Method: immunoSEQ multiplex PCR; TCRdb's copy keeps in-frame clones and lacks some. The V and J calls and clone size come from that table; D and trimming were worked out from the DNA. This sample has tens of thousands of clones; under 90% occur once, and the top ten carry about 4.8%. The source is a man aged 55 to 70 with COVID-19, enrolled during active disease. What was sequenced was peripheral blood.

This CDR3 reads CASSALTGFGEKLFF. The DNA for the CDR3 is TGTGCCAGCAGCGCCCTGACAGGGTTTGGCGAAAAACTGTTTTTT. The V and J genes are TRBV7-2 and TRBJ1-4; the match to TRBD1 covers 7 bases. CDR1 is SGHTA, CDR2 FQGNSA, per germline. With 5 bases clipped from V and 8 bases from J, the junction kept 11 bases outside the gene matches. The CDR3 is 15 amino acids.